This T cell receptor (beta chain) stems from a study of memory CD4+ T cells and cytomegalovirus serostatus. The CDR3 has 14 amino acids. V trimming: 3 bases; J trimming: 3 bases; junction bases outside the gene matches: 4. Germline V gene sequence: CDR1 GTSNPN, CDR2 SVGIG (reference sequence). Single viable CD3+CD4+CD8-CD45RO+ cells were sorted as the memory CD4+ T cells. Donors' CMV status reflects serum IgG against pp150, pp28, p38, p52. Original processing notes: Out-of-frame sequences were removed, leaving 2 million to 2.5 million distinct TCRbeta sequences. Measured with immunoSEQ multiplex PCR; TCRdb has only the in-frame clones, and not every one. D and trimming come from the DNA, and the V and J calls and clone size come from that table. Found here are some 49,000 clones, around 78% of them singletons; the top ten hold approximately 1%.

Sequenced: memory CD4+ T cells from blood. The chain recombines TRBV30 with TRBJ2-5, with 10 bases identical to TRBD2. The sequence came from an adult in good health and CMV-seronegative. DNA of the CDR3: TGTGCCTGGAGAGCGGGGGGGCCGGAAGAGACCCAGTACTTC. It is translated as CAWRAGGPEETQYF.